This entry is about one TCR beta chain. Its antigen is still unknown. Assay: immunoSEQ multiplex PCR; the TCRdb copy retains only in-frame clones and omits some. The profile shows about half a million clones, about 89% of them singletons. The treatment is: about 20 received Ad26.COV2.S at low or high dose, single or two shots; about 5 received placebo; per-sample allocation not given. Samples analyzed were those drawn on day 63 after the first vaccine or placebo injection. The data derive from a study of Ad26.COV2.S vaccination and SARS-CoV-2 variants. Regarding the study as a whole: Placebo and vaccine recipients had non-spike TCR breadth that was similar. Total T cell responses may have been underestimated by the TCR breadth and depth analyses.

Sequenced material: peripheral blood, taken in a trial of Ad26.COV2.S vaccine versus placebo. This TCR derives from a person aged 18-65 years who received the Ad26.COV2.S COVID-19 vaccine or a placebo.

The CDR3 region has the DNA TGTGCCAGCAGCCTACACAGGGGAACAACTGGAAACACCATATATTTT. Its protein is CASSLHRGTTGNTIYF. This sequence joins TRBV7-2 and TRBJ1-3; 7 nucleotides line up with TRBD1. CDR3 length: 16 residues. After removal of 5 bases from V and 2 bases from J, the junction contained 9 bases not matched to a gene. The germline gives CDR1 SGHTA, CDR2 FQGNSA. The full variable domain, completed using reference TRBV7-2 and TRBJ1-3, is GAGVSQSPSNKVTEKGKDVELRCDPISGHTALYWYRQSLGQGLEFLIYFQGNSAPDKSGLPSDRFSAERTGGSVSTLTIQRTQQEDSAVYLCASSLHRGTTGNTIYFGEGSWLTVV.